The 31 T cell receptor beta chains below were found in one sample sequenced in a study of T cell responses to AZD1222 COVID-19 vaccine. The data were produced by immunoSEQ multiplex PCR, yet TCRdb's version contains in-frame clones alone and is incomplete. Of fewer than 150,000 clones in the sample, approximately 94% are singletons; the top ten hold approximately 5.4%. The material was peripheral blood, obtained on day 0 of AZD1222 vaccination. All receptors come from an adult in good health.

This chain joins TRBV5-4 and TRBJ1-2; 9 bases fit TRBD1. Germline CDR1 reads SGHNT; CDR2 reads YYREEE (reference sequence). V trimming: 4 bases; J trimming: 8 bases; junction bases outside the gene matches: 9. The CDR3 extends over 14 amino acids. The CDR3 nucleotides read TGTGCCAGCAGCCTGGACAGGGGCCGCTGGGGCTACACCTTC. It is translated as CASSLDRGRWGYTF.

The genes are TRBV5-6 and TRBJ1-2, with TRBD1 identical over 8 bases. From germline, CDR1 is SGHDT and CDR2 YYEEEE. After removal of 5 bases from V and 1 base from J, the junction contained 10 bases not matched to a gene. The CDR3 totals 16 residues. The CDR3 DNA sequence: TGTGCCAGCAGTTTGACAGGGGCAGCCATTAACTATGGCTACACCTTC. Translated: CASSLTGAAINYGYTF.

The CDR3 spells CASSIRDGNYEQYF. The CDR3 region has the DNA TGTGCCAGCAGTATCCGGGACGGCAACTACGAGCAGTACTTC. The chain is built from TRBV6-5 and TRBJ2-7, with D perhaps TRBD1 or TRBD2 (5 bases each). Looked up from germline, CDR1 is MNHEY and CDR2 is SVGAGI. This CDR3 has 14 amino acids. The V and J ends lost 5 bases and 3 bases respectively, with 14 bases between them.

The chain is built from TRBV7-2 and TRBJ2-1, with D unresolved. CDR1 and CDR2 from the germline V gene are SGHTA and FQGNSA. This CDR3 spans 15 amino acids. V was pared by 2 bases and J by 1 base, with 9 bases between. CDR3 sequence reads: CASSLLVGSYNEQFF. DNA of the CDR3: TGTGCCAGCAGCTTATTGGTTGGATCCTACAATGAGCAGTTCTTC.

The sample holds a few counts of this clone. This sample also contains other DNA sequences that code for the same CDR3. The DNA for the CDR3 is TGCGCCAGCAGTGAGGCGAACACTGAAGCTTTCTTT. Translating gives CASSEANTEAFF. This rearrangement joins TRBV10-2 to TRBJ1-1; D gene ambiguous. CDR3 size: 12 residues. Looked up from germline, CDR1 is WSHSY and CDR2 is SAAADI. The ends were cut back, 2 bases at V and 1 base at J, with 2 bases in the middle.

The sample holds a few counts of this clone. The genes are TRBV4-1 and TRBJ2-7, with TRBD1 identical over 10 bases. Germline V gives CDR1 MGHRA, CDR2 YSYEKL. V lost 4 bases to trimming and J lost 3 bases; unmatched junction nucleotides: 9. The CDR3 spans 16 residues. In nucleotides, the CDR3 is TGCGCCAGCAGCCCCGCCGGGACAGGGGTTCTCTACGAGCAGTACTTC. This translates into CASSPAGTGVLYEQYF.

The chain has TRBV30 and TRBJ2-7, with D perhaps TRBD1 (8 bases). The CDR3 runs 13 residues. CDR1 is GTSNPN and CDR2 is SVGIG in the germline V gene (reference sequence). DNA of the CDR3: TGTGCTTCCGGAGGACAGGGAGGGAACGAGCAGTACTTC. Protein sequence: CASGGQGGNEQYF.

In DNA form, the CDR3 reads TGTGCCAGCAGAATCACCAGGGACTATGGCTACACCTTC. Translated: CASRITRDYGYTF. J is TRBJ1-2 and V is TRBV2; tentative D call: TRBD1 (5 bases). The V end was cut by 6 bases, the J end by 3 bases, with 11 bases between. This CDR3 has 13 amino acids. Germline assignment: CDR1 SNHLY and CDR2 FYNNEI.

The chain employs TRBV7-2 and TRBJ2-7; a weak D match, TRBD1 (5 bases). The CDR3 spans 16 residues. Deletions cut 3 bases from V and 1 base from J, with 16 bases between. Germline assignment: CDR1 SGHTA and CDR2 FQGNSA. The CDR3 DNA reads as TGTGCCAGCAGCTTGGCCCTTTGGGGCTTATCCTACGAGCAGTACTTC. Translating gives CASSLALWGLSYEQYF.

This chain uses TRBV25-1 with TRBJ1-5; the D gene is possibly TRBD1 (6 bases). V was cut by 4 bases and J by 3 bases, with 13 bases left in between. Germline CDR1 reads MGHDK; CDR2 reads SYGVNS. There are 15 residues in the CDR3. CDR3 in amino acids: CASSGTTGSNQPQHF. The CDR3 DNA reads TGTGCCAGCAGTGGGACAACAGGGTCCAATCAGCCCCAGCATTTT.

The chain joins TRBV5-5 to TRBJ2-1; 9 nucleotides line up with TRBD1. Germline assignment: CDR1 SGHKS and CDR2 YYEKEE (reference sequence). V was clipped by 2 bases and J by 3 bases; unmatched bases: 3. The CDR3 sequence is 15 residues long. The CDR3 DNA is TGTGCCAGCAGCTTTGGGACAGGGTTCTACAATGAGCAGTTCTTC. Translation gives CASSFGTGFYNEQFF.

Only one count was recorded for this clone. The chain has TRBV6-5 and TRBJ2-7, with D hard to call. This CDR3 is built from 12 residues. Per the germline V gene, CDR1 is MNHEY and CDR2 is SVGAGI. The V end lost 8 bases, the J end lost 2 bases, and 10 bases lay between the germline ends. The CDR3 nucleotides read TGTGCCAGCTGGGTCTACCCCTACGAGCAGTACTTC. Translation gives CASWVYPYEQYF.

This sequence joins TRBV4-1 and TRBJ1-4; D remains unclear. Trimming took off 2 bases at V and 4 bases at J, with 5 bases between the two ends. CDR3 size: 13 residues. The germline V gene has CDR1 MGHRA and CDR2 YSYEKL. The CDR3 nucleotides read TGCGCCAGCAGCCAACTATATAATGAAAAACTGTTTTTT. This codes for CASSQLYNEKLFF.

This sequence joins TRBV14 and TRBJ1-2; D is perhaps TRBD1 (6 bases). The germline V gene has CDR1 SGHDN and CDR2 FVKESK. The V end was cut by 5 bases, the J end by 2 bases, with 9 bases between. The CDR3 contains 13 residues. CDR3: CASSFRGNYGYTF. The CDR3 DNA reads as TGTGCCAGCAGCTTCAGGGGAAACTATGGCTACACCTTC.

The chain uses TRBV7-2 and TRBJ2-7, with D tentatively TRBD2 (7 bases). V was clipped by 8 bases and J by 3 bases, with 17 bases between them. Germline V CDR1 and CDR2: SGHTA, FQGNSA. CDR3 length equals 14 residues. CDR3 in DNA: TGTGCCAGCCGGAGGGAGGGGGAGAGCTACGAGCAGTACTTC. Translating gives CASRREGESYEQYF.

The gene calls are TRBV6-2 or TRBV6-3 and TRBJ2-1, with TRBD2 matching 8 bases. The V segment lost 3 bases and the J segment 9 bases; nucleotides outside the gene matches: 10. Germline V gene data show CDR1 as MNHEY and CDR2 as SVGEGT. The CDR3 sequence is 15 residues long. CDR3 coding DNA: TGTGCCAGCAGTTATCTCGGACTAGCTATGGGTGAGCAGTTCTTC. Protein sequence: CASSYLGLAMGEQFF.

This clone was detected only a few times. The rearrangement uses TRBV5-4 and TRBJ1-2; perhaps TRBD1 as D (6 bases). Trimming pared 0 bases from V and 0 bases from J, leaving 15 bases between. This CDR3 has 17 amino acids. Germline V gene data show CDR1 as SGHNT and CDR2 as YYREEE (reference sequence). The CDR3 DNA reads TGTGCCAGCAGCTTGGTTTTGGGGGCCGCGTCTAACTATGGCTACACCTTC. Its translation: CASSLVLGAASNYGYTF.

CDR3 DNA sequence: TGTGCCTGGAGTGTCACAGGGGGCCGAAGCACAGATACGCAGTATTTT. Protein sequence: CAWSVTGGRSTDTQYF. The J gene is TRBJ2-3, the V gene TRBV30, with TRBD1 identical over 9 bases. The CDR3 contains 16 residues. The germline V gene has CDR1 GTSNPN and CDR2 SVGIG (reference sequence). Losses at the gene ends were 0 bases for V and 0 bases for J; bases not matched to a gene: 4.

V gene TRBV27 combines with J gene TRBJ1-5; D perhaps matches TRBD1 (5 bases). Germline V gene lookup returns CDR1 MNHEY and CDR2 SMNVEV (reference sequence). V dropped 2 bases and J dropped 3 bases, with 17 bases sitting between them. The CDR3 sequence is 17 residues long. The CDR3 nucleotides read TGTGCCAGCAGTTTAAGGGCAGGGAGGGCGGTCAATCAGCCCCAGCATTTT. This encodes CASSLRAGRAVNQPQHF.

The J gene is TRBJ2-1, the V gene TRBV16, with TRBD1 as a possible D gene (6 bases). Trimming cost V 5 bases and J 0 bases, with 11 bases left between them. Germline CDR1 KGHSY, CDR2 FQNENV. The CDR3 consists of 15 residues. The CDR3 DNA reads TGTGCCAGCAGCAAAACAGGGAGCTCCTACAATGAGCAGTTCTTC. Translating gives CASSKTGSSYNEQFF.

CDR3 in amino acids: CASKLRGAGGGYTF. The CDR3 coding sequence is TGTGCCAGCAAGCTCAGGGGGGCCGGAGGCGGCTACACCTTC. The chain uses TRBV27 and TRBJ1-2; 7 bases match TRBD1. The CDR3 is 14 amino acids. V lost 7 bases to trimming and J lost 8 bases; unmatched junction nucleotides: 13. Germline CDR1 and CDR2: MNHEY and SMNVEV (reference sequence).

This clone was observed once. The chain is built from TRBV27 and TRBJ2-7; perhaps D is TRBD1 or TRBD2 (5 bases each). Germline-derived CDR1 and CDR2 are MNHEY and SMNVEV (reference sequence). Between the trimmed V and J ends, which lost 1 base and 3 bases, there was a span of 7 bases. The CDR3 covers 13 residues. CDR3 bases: TGTGCCAGCAGTTTATGGGACGGCTACGAGCAGTACTTC. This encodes CASSLWDGYEQYF.

The CDR3 reads CASIGADNEQFF. The CDR3 DNA reads as TGTGCCAGCATAGGGGCAGACAATGAGCAGTTCTTC. The rearrangement links TRBV5-4 to TRBJ2-1, with D tentatively TRBD1 (5 bases). The CDR3 runs 12 residues. V lost 6 bases and J 5 bases, leaving 9 bases between the germline ends. CDR1 and CDR2 (germline): SGHNT, YYREEE (reference sequence).

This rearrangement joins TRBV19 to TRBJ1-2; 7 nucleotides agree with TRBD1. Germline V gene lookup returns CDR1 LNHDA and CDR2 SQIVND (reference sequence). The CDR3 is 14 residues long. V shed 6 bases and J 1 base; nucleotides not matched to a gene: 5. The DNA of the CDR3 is TGTGCCAGTAGGCGGACAGGTATTAACTATGGCTACACCTTC. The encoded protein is CASRRTGINYGYTF.

The CDR3 spells CSAGDGFTQYF. CDR3 bases: TGCAGTGCGGGAGATGGGTTTACGCAGTATTTT. The chain is built from TRBV20-1 and TRBJ2-3; possibly TRBD2 for D (5 bases). In germline, CDR1 is DFQATT, CDR2 SNEGSKA (reference sequence). With 6 bases removed from V and 8 bases from J, the gap between germline ends came to 12 bases. There are 11 residues in the CDR3.

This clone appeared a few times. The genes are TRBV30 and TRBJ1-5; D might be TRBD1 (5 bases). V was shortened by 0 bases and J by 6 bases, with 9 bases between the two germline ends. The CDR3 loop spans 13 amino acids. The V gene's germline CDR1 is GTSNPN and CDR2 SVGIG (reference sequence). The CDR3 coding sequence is TGTGCCTGGAGTGTAGGGGTTGTTCAGCCCCAGCATTTT. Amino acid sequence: CAWSVGVVQPQHF.

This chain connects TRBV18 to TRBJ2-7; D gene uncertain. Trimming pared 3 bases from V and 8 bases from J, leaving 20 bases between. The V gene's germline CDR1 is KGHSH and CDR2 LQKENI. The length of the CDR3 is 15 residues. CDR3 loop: CASSPPEEFSTKQYF. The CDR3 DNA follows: TGTGCCAGCTCACCCCCCGAAGAGTTCTCCACGAAGCAGTACTTC. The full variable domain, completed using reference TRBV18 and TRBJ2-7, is NAGVMQNPRHLVRRRGQEARLRCSPMKGHSHVYWYRQLPEEGLKFMVYLQKENIIDESGMPKERFSAEFPKEGPSILRIQQVVRGDSAAYFCASSPPEEFSTKQYFGPGTRLTVT.

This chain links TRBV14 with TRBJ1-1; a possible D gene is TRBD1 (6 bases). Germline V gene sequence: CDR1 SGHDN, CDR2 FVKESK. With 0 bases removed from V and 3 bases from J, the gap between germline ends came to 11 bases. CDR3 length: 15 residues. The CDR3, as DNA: TGTGCCAGCAGCCAAGATAGGGGGGTGGACACTGAAGCTTTCTTT. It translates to CASSQDRGVDTEAFF. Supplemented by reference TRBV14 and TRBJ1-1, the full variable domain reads EAGVTQFPSHSVIEKGQTVTLRCDPISGHDNLYWYRRVMGKEIKFLLHFVKESKQDESGMPNNRFLAERTGGTYSTLKVQPAELEDSGVYFCASSQDRGVDTEAFFGQGTRLTVV.

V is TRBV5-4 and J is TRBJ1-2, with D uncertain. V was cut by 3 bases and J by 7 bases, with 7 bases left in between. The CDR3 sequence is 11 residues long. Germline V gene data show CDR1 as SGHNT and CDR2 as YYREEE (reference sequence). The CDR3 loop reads CASSSTSGYTF. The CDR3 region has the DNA TGTGCCAGCAGCTCGACTTCTGGCTACACCTTC.

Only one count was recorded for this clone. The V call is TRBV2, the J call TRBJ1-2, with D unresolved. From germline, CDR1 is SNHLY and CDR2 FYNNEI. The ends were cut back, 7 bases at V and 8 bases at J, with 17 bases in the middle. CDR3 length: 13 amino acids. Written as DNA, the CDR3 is TGTGCCAGCACCATACGGGAACTAGGAGGCTACACCTTC. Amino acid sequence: CASTIRELGGYTF.

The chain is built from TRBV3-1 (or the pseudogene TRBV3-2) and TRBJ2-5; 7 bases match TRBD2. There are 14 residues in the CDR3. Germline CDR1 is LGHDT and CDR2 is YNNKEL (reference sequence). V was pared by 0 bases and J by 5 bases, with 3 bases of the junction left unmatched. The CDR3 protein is CASSQERGGETQYF. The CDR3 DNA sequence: TGTGCCAGCAGCCAAGAAAGGGGAGGGGAGACCCAGTACTTC.